A single sample is the source of the 29 T cell receptor beta chains below, sequenced in a study of T-cell reconstitution after alpha-beta-depleted transplantation in children. TCRbeta library preparation incorporated unique molecular identifiers. Using its own MiXCR run on the PCR reads, TCRdb lists one record per CDR3 protein. The sample lists 800,000 to 1,000,000 distinct CDR3 sequences, around 30% seen once, with around 30% in the top ten. The sample consisted of PBMCs, mostly from graft donor cells, taken 360 days after TCRalphabeta/CD19-depleted stem cell transplant. These receptors were obtained from a boy under two years old who had a stem cell transplant for SCID, so the T cells may come from the graft donor.

The chain joins TRBV5-1 to TRBJ2-1; no firm D call. In germline, CDR1 is SGHRS, CDR2 YFSETQ. CDR3 length: 14 residues. The V and J ends lost 4 bases and 7 bases respectively, with 15 bases between them. The CDR3 DNA follows: TGCGCCAGCAGCCAACAGCACTCAGTAAATGAGCAGTTCTTC. This translates into CASSQQHSVNEQFF.

The rearrangement joins TRBV5-1 to TRBJ2-2, with D unclear. With 4 bases removed from V and 5 bases from J, the gap between germline ends came to 15 bases. This CDR3 region has 15 residues. From germline, CDR1 is SGHRS and CDR2 YFSETQ. CDR3 bases: TGCGCCAGCAGCGGCCCCATCCTAGAGACCGGGGAGCTGTTTTTT. Its translation is CASSGPILETGELFF. The full variable domain, in which reference TRBV5-1 and TRBJ2-2 provide the parts outside the CDR3, is KAGVTQTPRYLIKTRGQQVTLSCSPISGHRSVSWYQQTPGQGLQFLFEYFSETQRNKGNFPGRFSGRQFSNSRSEMNVSTLELGDSALYLCASSGPILETGELFFGEGSRLTVL.

In this sample, this clonotype turned up a few times. The chain joins TRBV28 to TRBJ2-6, with D possibly TRBD2 on 5 matching bases. CDR3 length: 15 amino acids. Trimming shortened V by 5 bases and J by 4 bases, and 12 bases separated the two germline ends. Germline V gene lookup returns CDR1 MDHEN and CDR2 SYDVKM. The CDR3 here is CASSLRAVGANVLTF. DNA of the CDR3: TGTGCCAGCAGTCTCAGAGCGGTAGGGGCCAACGTCCTGACTTTC. Full variable domain (remainder filled in from reference TRBV28 and TRBJ2-6): DVKVTQSSRYLVKRTGEKVFLECVQDMDHENMFWYRQDPGLGLRLIYFSYDVKMKEKGDIPEGYSVSREKKERFSLILESASTNQTSMYLCASSLRAVGANVLTFGAGSRLTVL.

The J gene is TRBJ2-1, the V gene TRBV29-1; 9 nucleotides align to TRBD1. Germline V gene lookup returns CDR1 SQVTM and CDR2 ANQGSEA. The CDR3 covers 13 residues. V lost 7 bases, J lost 12 bases, and 13 bases stayed unmatched. This CDR3 is CSADRGTMQGQFF. For the CDR3, the DNA is TGCAGCGCAGACAGGGGGACCATGCAGGGGCAGTTCTTC.

The chain employs TRBV27 and TRBJ2-3; no clear D. The CDR3 extends over 16 amino acids. Germline V CDR1 and CDR2: MNHEY, SMNVEV (reference sequence). Trimming cost V 3 bases and J 3 bases, with 16 bases left between them. CDR3 nucleotides: TGTGCCAGCAGTTTCCGACCTCTGGGGTTAACAGATACGCAGTATTTT. Protein product: CASSFRPLGLTDTQYF.

V and J are TRBV9 and TRBJ2-5; no clear D gene. V gave up 3 bases and J gave up 5 bases, with 11 bases separating them. The CDR3 contains 13 residues. CDR1 SGDLS and CDR2 YYNGEE come from the germline V gene. The CDR3 nucleotides read TGTGCCAGCAGCGGGGCCGCCTGGGAGACCCAGTACTTC. Amino acid sequence: CASSGAAWETQYF. The full variable domain, completed using reference TRBV9 and TRBJ2-5, is DSGVTQTPKHLITATGQRVTLRCSPRSGDLSVYWYQQSLDQGLQFLIQYYNGEERAKGNILERFSAQQFPDLHSELNLSSLELGDSALYFCASSGAAWETQYFGPGTRLLVL.

V and J are TRBV5-1 and TRBJ2-7; weak D call: TRBD1 (6 bases). V lost 0 bases to trimming and J lost 3 bases, with 10 bases between them. Germline values: CDR1 SGHRS, CDR2 YFSETQ. This CDR3 comprises 14 residues. CDR3 in amino acids: CASSLDRVDYEQYF. DNA for the CDR3: TGCGCCAGCAGCTTGGACAGGGTGGACTACGAGCAGTACTTC.

Only a few counts were recorded for this clonotype. V gene TRBV19 combines with J gene TRBJ1-1; 7 bases fit TRBD1. This CDR3 contains 16 residues. Trimming at V came to 5 bases and at J to 0 bases, leaving 9 bases not matched to a gene. CDR1 is LNHDA and CDR2 is SQIVND in the germline V gene (reference sequence). The CDR3 coding sequence is TGTGCCAGTAGTCCCCAGACAGGGACGGTGAACACTGAAGCTTTCTTT. This encodes CASSPQTGTVNTEAFF.

This clonotype turned up a few times. This sequence joins TRBV12-3 or TRBV12-4 and TRBJ2-1; no reliable D call. The CDR3 is made up of 12 amino acids. V lost 2 bases and J 16 bases, leaving 15 bases between the germline ends. DNA for the CDR3: TGTGCCAGCAGTTTATGGCCCACTCCAGGTTTCTTC. Translation gives CASSLWPTPGFF.

V and J are TRBV28 and TRBJ2-5; no definite D call. The V gene's germline CDR1 is MDHEN and CDR2 SYDVKM. This CDR3 region has 14 residues. Trimming left V 5 bases short and J 5 bases short, with 15 bases between. In nucleotides, the CDR3 is TGTGCCAGCAGTCCCCGGACGGTTGGGGAGACCCAGTACTTC. It encodes CASSPRTVGETQYF.

Only a few counts were recorded for this clonotype. The V and J genes are TRBV20-1 and TRBJ1-1; 7 bases are a match to TRBD1. V lost 3 bases to trimming and J lost 2 bases; unmatched junction nucleotides: 3. This CDR3 is 13 amino acids long. Germline CDR1 reads DFQATT; CDR2 reads SNEGSKA (reference sequence). CDR3 in amino acids: CSARGDRNTEAFF. The DNA for the CDR3 is TGCAGTGCTAGGGGGGACAGAAACACTGAAGCTTTCTTT.

This clonotype was counted between two and nine times. The gene calls are TRBV4-2 and TRBJ2-5; D might be TRBD2 (5 bases). V was clipped by 0 bases and J by 5 bases, with 13 bases between them. CDR1 and CDR2 from the germline V gene are LGHNA and YNFKEQ. The CDR3 has 15 residues. The CDR3 bases are TGTGCCAGCAGCCAAGATGGTAATAGCGATGAGACCCAGTACTTC. Translated, it gives CASSQDGNSDETQYF.

The chain is built from TRBV3-1 and TRBJ2-5, with a weak D call TRBD2 (6 bases). CDR1 is LGHDT, CDR2 YNNKEL, per germline (reference sequence). The germline V and J ends were trimmed by 6 bases and 5 bases, with 13 bases remaining between them. The CDR3 is made up of 13 amino acids. CDR3 sequence (DNA): TGTGCCAGCAGTCCGGGACTTACTGAGACCCAGTACTTC. This sequence encodes CASSPGLTETQYF.

The rearrangement uses TRBV11-1 and TRBJ2-7; TRBD2 is a possible D gene (5 bases). The length of the CDR3 is 18 residues. The germline gives CDR1 SGHAT, CDR2 FQDESV (reference sequence). Between the trimmed V and J ends, which lost 1 base and 4 bases, there was a span of 23 bases. The CDR3 DNA reads as TGTGCCAGCAGCTTAGGGGAGACCGGGTCCATGATCGTTTACGAGCAGTACTTC. Protein: CASSLGETGSMIVYEQYF.

V usage is TRBV6-1 and J usage is TRBJ1-3; the match to TRBD1 covers 10 bases. After removal of 6 bases from V and 0 bases from J, the junction contained 11 bases not matched to a gene. The CDR3 length is 18 residues. CDR1 MNHNS and CDR2 SASEGT come from the germline V gene. CDR3 bases: TGTGCCAGCAGCCGCCGGACAGGGGGAACCTCCTCTGGAAACACCATATATTTT. Encoded protein: CASSRRTGGTSSGNTIYF.

This chain links TRBV5-4 with TRBJ1-3; D gene ambiguous. CDR1 and CDR2 from the germline V gene are SGHNT and YYREEE (reference sequence). The CDR3 runs 14 residues. Trimming took off 2 bases at V and 2 bases at J, with 8 bases between the two ends. CDR3 in DNA: TGTGCCAGCAGCTTCGGTGACCCTGGAAACACCATATATTTT. Amino acids: CASSFGDPGNTIYF.

The sample holds a few counts of this clonotype. The gene calls are TRBV12-3 or TRBV12-4 and TRBJ2-6; no clear D. Trimming removed 7 bases at V and 0 bases at J, with 16 bases between. CDR3 length: 17 residues. The CDR3: CASMNDRPISGANVLTF. The CDR3 bases are TGTGCCAGCATGAACGACCGACCTATCTCTGGGGCCAACGTCCTGACTTTC.

The chain links TRBV12-3 or TRBV12-4 to TRBJ1-1; D is undetermined. This CDR3 is 12 amino acids long. V gave up 2 bases and J gave up 6 bases, with 7 bases separating them. CDR3 DNA sequence: TGTGCCAGCAGTTTAAAGTCACCTGAAGCTTTCTTT. Encoded protein: CASSLKSPEAFF.

This clonotype turned up a few times. The chain combines TRBV29-1 with TRBJ1-2, with TRBD1 matching 7 bases. The germline gives CDR1 SQVTM, CDR2 ANQGSEA. V shed 3 bases and J 2 bases; nucleotides not matched to a gene: 6. There are 14 residues in the CDR3. The CDR3 sequence: CSVDGQDGNYGYTF. The CDR3 bases are TGCAGCGTTGATGGACAGGACGGGAACTATGGCTACACCTTC. The variable domain in full, completed from reference TRBV29-1 and TRBJ1-2, reads SAVISQKPSRDICQRGTSLTIQCQVDSQVTMMFWYRQQPGQSLTLIATANQGSEATYESGFVIDKFPISRPNLTFSTLTVSNMSPEDSSIYLCSVDGQDGNYGYTFGSGTRLTVV.

The J gene is TRBJ1-5, the V gene TRBV12-3 or TRBV12-4; D not certain. Between the trimmed V and J ends, which lost 2 bases and 4 bases, there was a span of 6 bases. This CDR3 is built from 13 residues. This chain's CDR3 is CASSLTRNQPQHF. CDR3 DNA sequence: TGTGCCAGCAGTTTAACCCGAAATCAGCCCCAGCATTTT.

The chain joins TRBV6-2 or TRBV6-3 to TRBJ2-1; D remains ambiguous. The CDR3 extends over 11 amino acids. With 7 bases removed from V and 8 bases from J, the gap between germline ends came to 9 bases. Germline V gene lookup returns CDR1 MNHEY and CDR2 SVGEGT. CDR3 DNA: TGTGCCAGCAATCACCCCGATGAGCAGTTCTTC. Translating gives CASNHPDEQFF.

This clonotype was found many times. At one end the junction does not follow the germline gene, possibly because of a read error. CDR3 sequence (DNA): TGCGCCAGCAGCCAAGAAAGGGGGCAGGAGACCCAGTACTTC. Amino acids: CASSQERGQETQYF. The genes are TRBV4-2 and TRBJ2-5, with 7 positions matching TRBD1. Germline V gene sequence: CDR1 LGHNA, CDR2 YNFKEQ. The CDR3 extends over 14 amino acids.

This clonotype has more than one count but fewer than ten. The DNA for the CDR3 is TGCAGCGTCGAAAAACAGGGGGCGTTCCAAGAGACCCAGTACTTC. Translating gives CSVEKQGAFQETQYF. This chain links TRBV29-1 with TRBJ2-5, with TRBD1 identical over 9 bases. Germline lookup yields CDR1 SQVTM and CDR2 ANQGSEA. The CDR3 is 15 residues long. V was clipped by 6 bases and J by 1 base; unmatched bases: 9.

The chain couples TRBV19 to TRBJ2-6; D uncertain. Germline V gene sequence: CDR1 LNHDA, CDR2 SQIVND (reference sequence). This CDR3 spans 14 amino acids. V lost 9 bases and J 0 bases, leaving 9 bases between the germline ends. Written as DNA, the CDR3 is TGTGCCAGCCGGTGGGACTCTGGGGCCAACGTCCTGACTTTC. It is translated as CASRWDSGANVLTF.

The chain joins TRBV6-2 or TRBV6-3 to TRBJ2-1; 13 bases fit TRBD2. Germline CDR1 is MNHEY and CDR2 is SVGEGT. V shed 4 bases, J shed 6 bases, and the junction held 12 bases outside the gene matches. CDR3 size: 18 residues. CDR3 amino acids: CASSSKLAGGMYANEQFF. CDR3 DNA: TGTGCCAGCAGTTCCAAACTAGCGGGGGGGATGTATGCCAATGAGCAGTTCTTC.

Regarding this clonotype: An end of the junction does not agree with germline; a read error may underlie this. This chain connects TRBV20-1 to TRBJ2-2; perhaps TRBD2 as D (7 bases). CDR1 and CDR2 from the germline V gene are DFQATT and SNEGSKA (reference sequence). This CDR3 region has 16 residues. The CDR3 nucleotides are TGCAATGCTAGTCGGGGGGCTGGAACGAACACCGGGGAGCTGTTTTTT. It yields the protein CNASRGAGTNTGELFF.

The gene calls are TRBV7-2 and TRBJ2-1; no definite D call. V lost 1 base to trimming and J lost 5 bases, with 6 bases between them. CDR3 size: 13 residues. CDR1 and CDR2 (germline): SGHTA, FQGNSA. CDR3 amino acids: CASSLDPNNEQFF. The CDR3 coding sequence is TGTGCCAGCAGCTTAGACCCCAACAATGAGCAGTTCTTC.

The CDR3 coding sequence is TGTGCCAGCAGCTCCCCAATAGGGATTGAGCAGTACTTC. Its protein is CASSSPIGIEQYF. The genes are TRBV13 and TRBJ2-7; no reliable D call. CDR3 length equals 13 residues. Per germline, CDR1 PRHDT and CDR2 FYEKMQ (reference sequence). V lost 4 bases, J lost 7 bases, and 14 bases lay in between.

The genes are TRBV5-5 and TRBJ2-4; 7 bases align to TRBD1. Trimming cost V 4 bases and J 3 bases; bases outside gene matches: 7. The germline CDR1 and CDR2 sequences are SGHKS and YYEKEE (reference sequence). The CDR3 totals 15 residues. The CDR3 coding sequence is TGTGCCAGCAGCCCACTGGACAGGAGCAAAAACATTCAGTACTTC. This sequence encodes CASSPLDRSKNIQYF.